This passage covers 26 T cell receptor beta chains from one sample sequenced in a study of blood T cell repertoires in COVID-19. Clones were sequenced by immunoSEQ multiplex PCR, and TCRdb holds only the in-frame ones, with some missing. The repertoire holds roughly 290,000 clones, with 80% to 90% as singletons. Sequencing was done on a sample of PBMCs or T cells enriched from blood (not recorded which). The source is a young man who had recovered from COVID-19.

This clone was detected a few times. The V and J genes are TRBV3-1 (or the pseudogene TRBV3-2) and TRBJ2-3; weak D call: TRBD2 (6 bases). CDR3 length equals 14 residues. V was trimmed by 1 base and J by 5 bases, leaving 10 bases between them. CDR1 and CDR2 from the germline V gene are LGHDT and YNNKEL (reference sequence). The CDR3 bases are TGTGCCAGCAGCCAAGGTCCTAGCGAAGATACGCAGTATTTT. This codes for CASSQGPSEDTQYF.

This sequence joins TRBV27 and TRBJ2-4, with D possibly matching TRBD1 (6 bases). This CDR3 region has 15 residues. Germline lookup yields CDR1 MNHEY and CDR2 SMNVEV (reference sequence). Between the trimmed V and J ends, which lost 5 bases and 0 bases, there was a span of 11 bases. The CDR3 nucleotides are TGTGCCAGCAGTCTGGACAGACTAGCCAAAAACATTCAGTACTTC. Its translation is CASSLDRLAKNIQYF.

The table lists this clone with a count of one. The chain is built from TRBV7-6 and TRBJ1-6; no reliable D call. The CDR3 covers 16 residues. Trimming left V 0 bases short and J 5 bases short, with 11 bases between. Germline assignment: CDR1 SGHVS and CDR2 FNYEAQ. The CDR3 nucleotides read TGTGCCAGCAGCTTAGCGGGAGCTTATAATAATTCACCCCTCCACTTT. Translated: CASSLAGAYNNSPLHF.

This clone was recorded only once. V is TRBV12-3 or TRBV12-4 and J is TRBJ2-3; D unclear. V lost 4 bases, J lost 3 bases, and 8 bases lay in between. There are 13 residues in the CDR3. In DNA, the CDR3 is TGTGCCAGCAGTTATCTGAGAACAGATACGCAGTATTTT. This translates into CASSYLRTDTQYF.

V gene TRBV19 combines with J gene TRBJ2-1; D not certain. V shed 10 bases and J shed 4 bases, with 11 bases lying between them. Per germline, CDR1 LNHDA and CDR2 SQIVND (reference sequence). CDR3 length equals 12 residues. CDR3 in amino acids: CATREDYNEQFF. In nucleotides, the CDR3 is TGTGCCACCCGCGAAGATTACAATGAGCAGTTCTTC.

This sequence joins TRBV5-1 and TRBJ2-1; maybe TRBD1 (7 bases). V was cut by 4 bases and J by 9 bases, with 14 bases left in between. CDR3 length equals 13 residues. Looked up from germline, CDR1 is SGHRS and CDR2 is YFSETQ. Here the CDR3 reads CASSGNRGGEQFF. CDR3 coding DNA: TGCGCCAGCAGCGGAAACAGGGGAGGTGAGCAGTTCTTC.

CDR3 coding DNA: TGCGCCAGCAGTGATTCAGTGTATTATGGCTACACCTTC. It is translated as CASSDSVYYGYTF. The chain has TRBV10-2 and TRBJ1-2; D is ambiguous. Deletions cut 3 bases from V and 5 bases from J, with 10 bases between. Germline CDR1 is WSHSY and CDR2 is SAAADI. CDR3 length: 13 residues.

V is TRBV15 and J is TRBJ2-7, with D unresolved. The V gene's germline CDR1 is LNHNV and CDR2 YYDKDF (reference sequence). Trimming shortened V by 4 bases and J by 6 bases, and 19 bases separated the two germline ends. The CDR3 is 15 residues long. CDR3 nucleotides: TGTGCCACCAGCACCCTCGCACTGCCCATCGGCGAGCAGTACTTC. It codes for CATSTLALPIGEQYF.

This chain joins TRBV5-1 and TRBJ2-1, with D hard to call. The V gene lost 4 bases and the J gene lost 2 bases, with 10 bases spanning the gap. The CDR3 spans 14 residues. The germline V gene encodes CDR1 SGHRS and CDR2 YFSETQ. The CDR3 region has the DNA TGCGCCAGCAGCCCCACAGCTACCTACAATGAGCAGTTCTTC. The encoded protein is CASSPTATYNEQFF.

The J gene is TRBJ2-5, the V gene TRBV6-5; tentative D call: TRBD1 (6 bases). V was shortened by 2 bases and J by 4 bases, with 11 bases between the two germline ends. The germline gives CDR1 MNHEY, CDR2 SVGAGI. The CDR3 consists of 14 residues. CDR3 loop: CASSYDRSRETQYF. CDR3 sequence (DNA): TGTGCCAGCAGTTACGACAGGTCCCGAGAGACCCAGTACTTC.

The rearrangement links TRBV2 to TRBJ1-5; no clear D. V lost 1 base, J lost 4 bases, and 11 bases lay in between. Per the germline V gene, CDR1 is SNHLY and CDR2 is FYNNEI. The CDR3 length is 15 residues. CDR3 nucleotides: TGTGCCAGCAGTGAAGGAGATTATCGTAATCAGCCCCAGCATTTT. Translated, it gives CASSEGDYRNQPQHF.

The rearrangement uses TRBV2 and TRBJ2-3; perhaps TRBD1 as D (5 bases). Germline-derived CDR1 and CDR2 are SNHLY and FYNNEI. The CDR3 runs 12 residues. Trimming removed 6 bases from V and 5 bases from J, with 9 bases in between. This CDR3 reads CASSPTGDTQYF. In nucleotides, the CDR3 is TGTGCCAGCAGCCCCACAGGAGATACGCAGTATTTT. The full variable domain, its missing parts supplied by reference TRBV2 and TRBJ2-3, is EPEVTQTPSHQVTQMGQEVILRCVPISNHLYFYWYRQILGQKVEFLVSFYNNEISEKSEIFDDQFSVERPDGSNFTLKIRSTKLEDSAMYFCASSPTGDTQYFGPGTRLTVL.

V usage is TRBV28 and J usage is TRBJ1-1; maybe TRBD1 (5 bases). This CDR3 comprises 16 residues. Germline CDR1 is MDHEN and CDR2 is SYDVKM. Trimming left V 5 bases short and J 3 bases short, with 19 bases between. The CDR3 DNA follows: TGTGCCAGCAGTCCTATCGGGAGTGGGACTTACACTGAAGCTTTCTTT. Translation: CASSPIGSGTYTEAFF.

V gene TRBV6-5 combines with J gene TRBJ1-2, with D possibly TRBD1 on 6 matching bases. The CDR3 has 13 amino acids. Trimming removed 4 bases from V and 7 bases from J, with 13 bases in between. Germline V gene sequence: CDR1 MNHEY, CDR2 SVGAGI. CDR3: CASSLRGGGGYTF. CDR3 coding DNA: TGTGCCAGCAGTTTGAGGGGGGGAGGTGGCTACACCTTC.

The chain recombines TRBV7-8 with TRBJ2-7; possibly TRBD1 for D (6 bases). The germline CDR1 and CDR2 sequences are SGHVS and FQNEAQ. The ends were cut back, 5 bases at V and 1 base at J, with 15 bases in the middle. There are 15 residues in the CDR3. In DNA form, the CDR3 reads TGTGCCAGCAGCCCCTCATGGACAGCTTCCTACGAGCAGTACTTC. Translating gives CASSPSWTASYEQYF.

The V gene is TRBV10-2, the J gene TRBJ1-1; D might be TRBD1 (5 bases). This CDR3 contains 16 residues. Germline CDR1 WSHSY, CDR2 SAAADI. Trimming stripped 4 bases from V and 3 bases from J, with 18 bases between. The CDR3 is CASSVSQGIIDTEAFF. DNA of the CDR3: TGCGCCAGCAGTGTTAGTCAGGGTATAATTGACACTGAAGCTTTCTTT.

The chain has TRBV27 and TRBJ1-6; possible D gene TRBD1, 6 bases. The V and J ends lost 5 bases and 6 bases respectively, with 20 bases between them. The germline V gene encodes CDR1 MNHEY and CDR2 SMNVEV (reference sequence). The CDR3 runs to 17 residues. DNA for the CDR3: TGTGCCAGCAGTCCCCGAAACCCGGGACACAGTAATTCACCCCTCCACTTT. Residues: CASSPRNPGHSNSPLHF.

This rearrangement joins TRBV27 to TRBJ2-3; TRBD2 aligns across 13 bases. The ends lost 4 bases at V and 2 bases at J; junction bases unmatched: 6. The CDR3 has 17 amino acids. Germline V gene data show CDR1 as MNHEY and CDR2 as SMNVEV (reference sequence). The CDR3 bases are TGTGCCAGCAGTTCCCTAACTAGCGGGGGGGCCACAGATACGCAGTATTTT. It encodes CASSSLTSGGATDTQYF.

V gene TRBV7-8 combines with J gene TRBJ2-2, with D possibly TRBD2 on 5 matching bases. Germline V gives CDR1 SGHVS, CDR2 FQNEAQ. Trimming took 5 bases from V and 5 from J, leaving 15 bases between them. The CDR3 has 15 amino acids. DNA of the CDR3: TGTGCCAGCAGCGCCAGTTCGAGAGGGACCGGGGAGCTGTTTTTT. Protein: CASSASSRGTGELFF.

The chain uses TRBV27 and TRBJ1-6, with unresolved D. The CDR3 consists of 15 residues. V shed 2 bases and J shed 9 bases, with 14 bases lying between them. The V gene's germline CDR1 is MNHEY and CDR2 SMNVEV (reference sequence). CDR3: CASSLETGLSSPLHF. CDR3 nucleotide sequence: TGTGCCAGCAGTTTAGAGACGGGGTTGAGTTCACCCCTCCACTTT.

V is TRBV3-1 (or the pseudogene TRBV3-2) and J is TRBJ1-6; D is possibly TRBD1 (6 bases). Germline assignment: CDR1 LGHDT and CDR2 YNNKEL (reference sequence). Trimming stripped 3 bases from V and 10 bases from J, with 10 bases between. The CDR3 totals 13 residues. CDR3 loop: CASSQGADSPLHF. CDR3 DNA: TGTGCCAGCAGCCAGGGGGCTGACTCACCCCTCCACTTT.

The chain carries TRBV4-2 and TRBJ2-1, with D unclear. CDR3 length: 15 residues. Germline V gene data show CDR1 as LGHNA and CDR2 as YNFKEQ. V lost 0 bases and J lost 5, with 11 bases in between. DNA of the CDR3: TGTGCCAGCAGCCAAGATCCCCTCCTAAACAATGAGCAGTTCTTC. It yields the protein CASSQDPLLNNEQFF.

This clone was counted a few times. The V call is TRBV25-1, the J call TRBJ1-1; the match to TRBD1 covers 7 bases. There are 17 residues in the CDR3. Germline loops: CDR1 MGHDK, CDR2 SYGVNS. Germline trimming cut 0 bases from V and 1 base from J; bases unmatched to any gene: 8. The CDR3 DNA sequence: TGTGCCAGCAGTGAATATGGGACAGAAGGAAGGAACACTGAAGCTTTCTTT. Amino acid sequence: CASSEYGTEGRNTEAFF. Based on the CDR3 plus reference TRBV25-1 and TRBJ1-1, the full variable domain is EADIYQTPRYLVIGTGKKITLECSQTMGHDKMYWYQQDPGMELHLIHYSYGVNSTEKGDLSSESTVSRIRTEHFPLTLESARPSHTSQYLCASSEYGTEGRNTEAFFGQGTRLTVV.

The rearrangement joins TRBV9 to TRBJ1-1; 9 bases map to TRBD1. V dropped 0 bases and J dropped 9; count of bases not matched to a gene: 12. The CDR3 has 16 amino acids. Germline V gives CDR1 SGDLS, CDR2 YYNGEE. CDR3 amino acids: CASSVAEGRTGAKAFF. For the CDR3, the DNA is TGTGCCAGCAGCGTAGCCGAGGGGAGGACAGGGGCTAAAGCTTTCTTT. Looking up the rest from reference TRBV9 and TRBJ1-1 gives the full variable domain: DSGVTQTPKHLITATGQRVTLRCSPRSGDLSVYWYQQSLDQGLQFLIQYYNGEERAKGNILERFSAQQFPDLHSELNLSSLELGDSALYFCASSVAEGRTGAKAFFGQGTRLTVV.

This chain joins TRBV5-1 and TRBJ1-6; the match to TRBD1 covers 8 bases. V lost 2 bases and J lost 0; bases outside the gene matches: 7. Germline lookup yields CDR1 SGHRS and CDR2 YFSETQ. The CDR3 consists of 18 residues. The CDR3 protein is CASSFFGQGSSYNSPLHF. In DNA form, the CDR3 reads TGCGCCAGCAGCTTCTTTGGACAGGGCAGCTCCTATAATTCACCCCTCCACTTT.

The V call is TRBV5-6, the J call TRBJ1-5; 9 bases line up with TRBD1. CDR1 and CDR2 (germline): SGHDT, YYEEEE. There are 15 residues in the CDR3. The junction had 4 bases not matched to a gene; V was cut back by 4 bases and J by 2 bases. CDR3 loop: CASSPRDRGNQPQHF. The DNA for the CDR3 is TGTGCCAGCAGCCCCCGGGACAGGGGCAATCAGCCCCAGCATTTT.